A single sample gave rise to the 21 T cell receptor beta chains below, sequenced in a study of radiation and T cells in renal cell carcinoma. The protocol was immunoSEQ multiplex PCR, while the TCRdb copy is restricted to in-frame clones and leaves out a portion. Of tens of thousands of clones listed, approximately 82% are singletons. As for time point: blood 4 weeks post-SBRT, at nephrectomy. As to treatment: 15 Gy SBRT to primary tumor, nephrectomy 4 weeks later. The material sequenced was blood, taken from a patient whose treatment included radiotherapy and nephrectomy. The receptors originated from a woman aged 60-75 years with renal cell carcinoma.

V gene TRBV5-1 combines with J gene TRBJ1-6; TRBD1 matches at 8 bases. The germline V gene has CDR1 SGHRS and CDR2 YFSETQ. V shed 4 bases and J 5 bases; nucleotides not matched to a gene: 5. This CDR3 is 15 amino acids long. The CDR3 sequence is CASSPGGLNNSPLHF. The CDR3, as DNA: TGCGCCAGCAGCCCAGGGGGCTTGAATAATTCACCCCTCCACTTT.

This chain uses TRBV9 with TRBJ2-7, with 7 bases identical to TRBD2. Germline V gene sequence: CDR1 SGDLS, CDR2 YYNGEE. The junction had 13 bases not matched to a gene; V was cut back by 4 bases and J by 3 bases. This CDR3 has 16 residues. The DNA of the CDR3 is TGTGCCAGCAGCCGGACGGGGGGATCCCCTGACTACGAGCAGTACTTC. Translation gives CASSRTGGSPDYEQYF.

The chain uses TRBV28 and TRBJ2-7, with D maybe TRBD2 (5 bases). The germline V gene has CDR1 MDHEN and CDR2 SYDVKM. This CDR3 has 13 residues. Trimming left V 4 bases short and J 2 bases short, with 9 bases between. The CDR3 loop reads CASSWTPAYEQYF. CDR3 in DNA: TGTGCCAGCAGTTGGACTCCTGCCTACGAGCAGTACTTC.

This chain connects TRBV7-3 to TRBJ2-2; 8 bases map to TRBD1. J gave up 6 bases and V 4 bases, and 4 bases lay outside the gene matches. The CDR3 has 14 residues. Germline CDR1 reads SGHTA; CDR2 reads FQGTGA. This CDR3 reads CASSSLTGAGELFF. CDR3 sequence (DNA): TGTGCCAGCAGCTCCCTGACAGGGGCCGGGGAGCTGTTTTTT.

This sequence joins TRBV30 and TRBJ2-7; TRBD1 aligns across 7 bases. After removal of 3 bases from V and 4 bases from J, the junction contained 15 bases not matched to a gene. Per germline, CDR1 GTSNPN and CDR2 SVGIG (reference sequence). The CDR3 is 16 residues long. The CDR3 DNA reads as TGTGCCTGGAGGAAGGCATCCGGGACAGACAGATACGAGCAGTACTTC. Translated: CAWRKASGTDRYEQYF.

This chain links TRBV6-6 with TRBJ2-7, with TRBD1 matching over 7 bases. Unmatched junction bases numbered 2, after V lost 5 bases and J lost 1 base. The CDR3 is 13 residues long. Per the germline V gene, CDR1 is MNHNY and CDR2 is SVGAGI (reference sequence). The CDR3 spells CASSMGQSYEQYF. The CDR3 DNA is TGTGCCAGCAGTATGGGACAGTCCTACGAGCAGTACTTC.

The V call is TRBV4-3, the J call TRBJ2-7, with unresolved D. Germline V lookup: CDR1 LGHNA, CDR2 YSLEER. V lost 0 bases, J lost 2 bases, and 8 bases lay in between. CDR3 length: 14 residues. CDR3 amino acids: CASSQDRHTYEQYF. The DNA for the CDR3 is TGCGCCAGCAGCCAAGATAGGCATACCTACGAGCAGTACTTC.

This chain links TRBV29-1 with TRBJ2-7; 13 bases align to TRBD2. The CDR3 loop spans 16 amino acids. The V gene's germline CDR1 is SQVTM and CDR2 ANQGSEA. With V trimmed by 5 bases and J by 4 bases, 11 bases remained unmatched. The CDR3: CSVLGLAGVTRYEQYF. CDR3 sequence (DNA): TGCAGCGTTCTCGGACTAGCGGGAGTTACCAGGTACGAGCAGTACTTC.

The chain couples TRBV11-3 to TRBJ2-3, with D perhaps matching TRBD2 (5 bases). The CDR3 has 15 residues. In germline, CDR1 is SGHNT, CDR2 YENEEA. V lost 3 bases and J lost 2, with 12 bases in between. CDR3 region: CASSFPGWPTDTQYF. DNA of the CDR3: TGTGCCAGCAGCTTCCCGGGGTGGCCCACAGATACGCAGTATTTT.

The rearrangement links TRBV6-5 to TRBJ1-6; possible D gene TRBD1, 6 bases. The CDR3 totals 14 residues. Trimming took off 7 bases at V and 7 bases at J, with 14 bases between the two ends. Germline V lookup: CDR1 MNHEY, CDR2 SVGAGI. The CDR3 region has the DNA TGTGCCAGCACTCAAAACAGGGTCAATTCACCCCTCCACTTT. This translates into CASTQNRVNSPLHF.

The rearrangement links TRBV5-1 to TRBJ1-1; TRBD1 matches at 9 bases. CDR1 and CDR2 (germline): SGHRS, YFSETQ. CDR3 size: 15 residues. With V trimmed by 2 bases and J by 4 bases, 6 bases remained unmatched. The chain's CDR3 is CASSLEQGASTEAFF. The CDR3 DNA reads TGCGCCAGCAGCTTAGAACAGGGGGCGAGCACTGAAGCTTTCTTT.

The rearrangement links TRBV7-7 to TRBJ2-3; no definite D call. This CDR3 is 11 amino acids long. V lost 11 bases and J lost 5, with 11 bases in between. Germline-derived CDR1 and CDR2 are SSHAT and FNYEAQ (reference sequence). The CDR3 spells CAAEVGDTQYF. CDR3 in DNA: TGTGCCGCCGAGGTCGGAGATACGCAGTATTTT.

The gene calls are TRBV10-1 and TRBJ1-1, with a tentative D call TRBD1 (6 bases). Trimming took 4 bases from V and 11 from J, leaving 20 bases between them. Germline V gene lookup returns CDR1 WNHNN and CDR2 SYGVQD (reference sequence). CDR3 size: 14 residues. This CDR3 is CASSATRDTLAAFF. The CDR3 DNA reads TGCGCCAGCAGTGCCACCCGGGACACGCTAGCGGCTTTCTTT.

This chain joins TRBV27 and TRBJ2-5, with 8 bases lining up with TRBD2. V shed 4 bases and J 5 bases; nucleotides not matched to a gene: 9. Germline loops: CDR1 MNHEY, CDR2 SMNVEV (reference sequence). The length of the CDR3 is 15 residues. The CDR3 DNA follows: TGTGCCAGCAGTTCGAGCGGGGGCATTGCGGAGACCCAGTACTTC. Its translation is CASSSSGGIAETQYF.

The chain recombines TRBV7-3 with TRBJ2-2; possibly TRBD1 for D (5 bases). This CDR3 has 16 residues. Germline values: CDR1 SGHTA, CDR2 FQGTGA. Deletions cut 2 bases from V and 1 base from J, with 11 bases between. The DNA for the CDR3 is TGTGCCAGCAGCTTATCGCCTGACAGGAACACCGGGGAGCTGTTTTTT. Amino acids: CASSLSPDRNTGELFF.

This clone was seen more than once but under ten times. The chain employs TRBV25-1 and TRBJ1-4, with D unresolved. Germline V gives CDR1 MGHDK, CDR2 SYGVNS. The CDR3 runs 12 residues. V gave up 3 bases and J gave up 14 bases, with 13 bases separating them. This CDR3 reads CASSDGIRELFF. The CDR3 coding sequence is TGTGCCAGCAGTGACGGGATCCGCGAGCTGTTTTTT.

V gene TRBV5-5 combines with J gene TRBJ1-1; D may be TRBD1 (5 bases). The CDR3 is made up of 15 amino acids. CDR1 SGHKS and CDR2 YYEKEE come from the germline V gene (reference sequence). The germline V and J ends were trimmed by 3 bases and 0 bases, with 12 bases remaining between them. The CDR3 is CASSWGGVVNTEAFF. In DNA, the CDR3 is TGTGCCAGCAGCTGGGGAGGGGTGGTGAACACTGAAGCTTTCTTT. The variable domain in full, completed from reference TRBV5-5 and TRBJ1-1, reads DAGVTQSPTHLIKTRGQQVTLRCSPISGHKSVSWYQQVLGQGPQFIFQYYEKEERGRGNFPDRFSARQFPNYSSELNVNALLLGDSALYLCASSWGGVVNTEAFFGQGTRLTVV.

The V gene is TRBV5-1, the J gene TRBJ2-3, with D unresolved. V lost 0 bases, J lost 0 bases, and 11 bases lay in between. Germline CDR1 reads SGHRS; CDR2 reads YFSETQ. The CDR3 is 16 residues long. In DNA form, the CDR3 reads TGCGCCAGCAGCTTGGTACAGCACTCTAGCACAGATACGCAGTATTTT. It specifies CASSLVQHSSTDTQYF.

The rearrangement uses TRBV28 and TRBJ1-5; D is unresolved. The CDR3 has 13 amino acids. Looked up from germline, CDR1 is MDHEN and CDR2 is SYDVKM. V was pared by 10 bases and J by 0 bases, with 10 bases between. The CDR3 bases are TGTGCCACACGATTCAATAGCAATCAGCCCCAGCATTTT. The encoded protein is CATRFNSNQPQHF. The full variable domain, in which reference TRBV28 and TRBJ1-5 provide the parts outside the CDR3, is DVKVTQSSRYLVKRTGEKVFLECVQDMDHENMFWYRQDPGLGLRLIYFSYDVKMKEKGDIPEGYSVSREKKERFSLILESASTNQTSMYLCATRFNSNQPQHFGDGTRLSIL.

The chain employs TRBV19 and TRBJ2-7; TRBD1 might be the D (6 bases). V dropped 5 bases and J dropped 5 bases, with 16 bases sitting between them. This CDR3 region has 14 residues. Germline V gives CDR1 LNHDA, CDR2 SQIVND (reference sequence). The CDR3 DNA reads TGTGCCAGTAGTTCCCTTAGGGGGAGCGACGAGCAGTACTTC. This encodes CASSSLRGSDEQYF.

The chain uses TRBV6-1 and TRBJ1-3, with 8 bases fitting TRBD1. CDR1 is MNHNS, CDR2 SASEGT, per germline. This CDR3 has 15 amino acids. Unmatched junction bases numbered 7, after V lost 7 bases and J lost 2 bases. The CDR3, as DNA: TGTGCCAGCATGTTACAGGGGGGAACTGGAAACACCATATATTTT. Its translation is CASMLQGGTGNTIYF.